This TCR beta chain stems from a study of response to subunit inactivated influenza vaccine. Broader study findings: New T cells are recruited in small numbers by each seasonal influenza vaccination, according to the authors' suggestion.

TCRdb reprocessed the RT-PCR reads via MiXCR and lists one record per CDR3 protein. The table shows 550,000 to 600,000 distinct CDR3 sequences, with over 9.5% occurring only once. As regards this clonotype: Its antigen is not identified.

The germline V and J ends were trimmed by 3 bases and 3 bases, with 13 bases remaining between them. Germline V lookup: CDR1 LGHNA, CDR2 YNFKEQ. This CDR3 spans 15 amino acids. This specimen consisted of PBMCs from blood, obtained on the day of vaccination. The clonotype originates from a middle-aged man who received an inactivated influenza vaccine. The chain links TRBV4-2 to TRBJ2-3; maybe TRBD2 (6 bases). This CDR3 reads CASSHGASGTDTQYF. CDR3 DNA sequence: TGTGCCAGCAGCCACGGGGCCAGCGGGACAGATACGCAGTATTTT.